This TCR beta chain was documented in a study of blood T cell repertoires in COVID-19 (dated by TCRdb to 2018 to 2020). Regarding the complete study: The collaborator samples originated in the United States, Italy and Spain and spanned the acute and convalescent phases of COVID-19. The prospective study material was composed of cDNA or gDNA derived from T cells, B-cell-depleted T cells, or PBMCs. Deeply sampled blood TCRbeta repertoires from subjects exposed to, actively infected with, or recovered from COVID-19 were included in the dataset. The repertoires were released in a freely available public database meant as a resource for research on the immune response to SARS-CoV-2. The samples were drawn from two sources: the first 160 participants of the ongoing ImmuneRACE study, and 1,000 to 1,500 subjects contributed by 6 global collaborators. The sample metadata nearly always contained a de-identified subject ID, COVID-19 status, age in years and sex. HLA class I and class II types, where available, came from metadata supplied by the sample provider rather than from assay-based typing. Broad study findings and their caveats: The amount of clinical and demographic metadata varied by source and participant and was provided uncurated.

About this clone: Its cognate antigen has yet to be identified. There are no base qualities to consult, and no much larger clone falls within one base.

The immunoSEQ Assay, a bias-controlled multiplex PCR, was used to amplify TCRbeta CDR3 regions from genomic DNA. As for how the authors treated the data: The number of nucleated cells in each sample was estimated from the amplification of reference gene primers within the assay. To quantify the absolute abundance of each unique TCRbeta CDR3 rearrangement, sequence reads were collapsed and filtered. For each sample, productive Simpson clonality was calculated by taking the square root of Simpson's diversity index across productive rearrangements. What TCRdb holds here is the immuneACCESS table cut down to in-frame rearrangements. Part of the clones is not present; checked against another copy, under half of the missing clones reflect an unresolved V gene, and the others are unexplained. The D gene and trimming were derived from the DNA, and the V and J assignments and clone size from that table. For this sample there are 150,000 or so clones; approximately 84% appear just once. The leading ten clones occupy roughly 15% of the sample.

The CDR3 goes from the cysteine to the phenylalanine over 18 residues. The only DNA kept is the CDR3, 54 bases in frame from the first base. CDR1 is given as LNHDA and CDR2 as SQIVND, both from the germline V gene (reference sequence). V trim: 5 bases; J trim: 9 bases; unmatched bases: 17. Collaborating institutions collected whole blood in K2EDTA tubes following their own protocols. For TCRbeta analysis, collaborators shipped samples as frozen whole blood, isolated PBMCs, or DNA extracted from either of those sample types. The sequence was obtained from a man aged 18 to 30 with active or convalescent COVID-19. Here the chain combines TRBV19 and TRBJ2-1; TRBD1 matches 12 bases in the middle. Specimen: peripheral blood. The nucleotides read TGTGCCAGTAGTCCCCGGGACAGGGGGCGCGGGGACTACGGTGAGCAGTTCTTC. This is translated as CASSPRDRGRGDYGEQFF.